The 23 T cell receptor beta chains presented below share a single source sample, sequenced in a study of T cell responses to AZD1222 COVID-19 vaccine. Libraries were prepared by immunoSEQ multiplex PCR; TCRdb keeps only in-frame clonotypes and omits some of them. The table includes approximately 180,000 clones, 70% to 90% detected once. This material consisted of peripheral blood, taken 28 days after the second AZD1222 dose. The origin of the receptors is an adult who received the AZD1222 COVID-19 vaccine.

V and J are TRBV7-2 and TRBJ2-1, with 8 nucleotides matching TRBD1. V shed 3 bases and J 6 bases; nucleotides not matched to a gene: 1. Germline V CDR1 and CDR2: SGHTA, FQGNSA. This CDR3 spans 13 amino acids. This CDR3 reads CASSFGQGNEQFF. In nucleotides, the CDR3 is TGTGCCAGCAGCTTCGGACAGGGCAATGAGCAGTTCTTC.

Only one count was recorded for this clone. J is TRBJ2-3 and V is TRBV5-1, with 9 positions matching TRBD1. V lost 4 bases, J lost 4 bases, and 4 bases stayed unmatched. The CDR3 is 14 amino acids. Germline lookup yields CDR1 SGHRS and CDR2 YFSETQ. The CDR3 spells CASSEDRGPDTQYF. CDR3 nucleotides: TGCGCCAGCAGCGAGGACAGGGGCCCAGATACGCAGTATTTT.

The chain employs TRBV10-2 and TRBJ2-7; TRBD2 might be the D (5 bases). The V end was cut by 7 bases, the J end by 4 bases, with 11 bases between. The CDR3 totals 12 residues. Germline CDR1 is WSHSY and CDR2 is SAAADI. CDR3 bases: TGCGCCAGCAATGGAGCGGCATACGAGCAGTACTTC. This codes for CASNGAAYEQYF.

The gene calls are TRBV2 and TRBJ1-4; no firm D call. Germline loops: CDR1 SNHLY, CDR2 FYNNEI. V lost 4 bases and J 10 bases, leaving 7 bases between the germline ends. CDR3 length: 11 amino acids. The CDR3: CASSVGGKLFF. The CDR3 region has the DNA TGTGCCAGCAGTGTTGGCGGAAAACTGTTTTTT.

This clone was detected only once. The CDR3 bases are TGCAGTGCTGCGCGGAACACTGAAGCTTTCTTT. Encoded protein: CSAARNTEAFF. The chain joins TRBV20-1 to TRBJ1-1; D remains ambiguous. Germline CDR1 is DFQATT and CDR2 is SNEGSKA (reference sequence). Trimming cost V 5 bases and J 1 base, with 5 bases left between them. The CDR3 sequence is 11 residues long.

V is TRBV2 and J is TRBJ1-1; tentatively, D is TRBD1 (5 bases). This CDR3 is 15 amino acids long. V lost 4 bases and J lost 5, with 17 bases in between. CDR1 and CDR2 (germline): SNHLY, FYNNEI. The CDR3 protein is CASSVQGTSGTEAFF. CDR3 sequence (DNA): TGTGCCAGCAGTGTGCAGGGAACTTCGGGAACTGAAGCTTTCTTT.

This clone was detected only a few times. The genes are TRBV7-8 and TRBJ2-5, with D unresolved. This CDR3 has 12 residues. The V end lost 5 bases, the J end lost 2 bases, and 6 bases lay between the germline ends. Looked up from germline, CDR1 is SGHVS and CDR2 is FQNEAQ. Here the CDR3 DNA reads TGTGCCAGCAGCCAGGAACAAGAGACCCAGTACTTC. Amino acid sequence: CASSQEQETQYF.

V is TRBV4-1 and J is TRBJ1-6; D is possibly TRBD1 (5 bases). The CDR3 sequence is 18 residues long. V dropped 4 bases and J dropped 0 bases, with 16 bases sitting between them. Looked up from germline, CDR1 is MGHRA and CDR2 is YSYEKL. CDR3 DNA sequence: TGCGCCAGCAGCCCTCGGGACTCCCGACTCTCCTATAATTCACCCCTCCACTTT. This codes for CASSPRDSRLSYNSPLHF.

Only a few counts were recorded for this clone. The CDR3 nucleotides are TGTGCCAGCAGTTTCCTACTTGGAAGCTACGAGCAGTACTTC. This codes for CASSFLLGSYEQYF. This chain connects TRBV27 to TRBJ2-7; D unclear. The CDR3 extends over 14 amino acids. The ends were cut back, 3 bases at V and 3 bases at J, with 12 bases in the middle. Germline V gene data show CDR1 as MNHEY and CDR2 as SMNVEV (reference sequence).

This chain uses TRBV30 with TRBJ2-3, with TRBD1 identical over 10 bases. Looked up from germline, CDR1 is GTSNPN and CDR2 is SVGIG (reference sequence). After removal of 2 bases from V and 9 bases from J, the junction contained 17 bases not matched to a gene. The CDR3 sequence is 17 residues long. The CDR3 sequence: CAWSPGTGVAGRLTQYF. In DNA form, the CDR3 reads TGTGCCTGGAGTCCCGGGACAGGGGTAGCGGGACGATTGACGCAGTATTTT.

Here the CDR3 reads CASSLDQSGSSYNEQFF. CDR3 nucleotide sequence: TGTGCCAGCAGCTTAGATCAAAGCGGGAGCTCCTACAATGAGCAGTTCTTC. The chain carries TRBV11-3 and TRBJ2-1; 8 nucleotides line up with TRBD2. Germline CDR1 reads SGHNT; CDR2 reads YENEEA. J was trimmed by 0 bases and V by 0 bases; bases with no gene match: 4. The CDR3 length is 17 residues.

The V gene is TRBV27, the J gene TRBJ2-3; D call uncertain. CDR3 length equals 12 residues. Trimming shortened V by 5 bases and J by 3 bases, and 6 bases separated the two germline ends. Germline V gives CDR1 MNHEY, CDR2 SMNVEV (reference sequence). The CDR3, as DNA: TGTGCCAGCAGTACCCTTACAGATACGCAGTATTTT. It encodes CASSTLTDTQYF.

The chain couples TRBV5-4 to TRBJ2-7; TRBD2 aligns across 9 bases. The ends lost 5 bases at V and 7 bases at J; junction bases unmatched: 13. Germline V gene sequence: CDR1 SGHNT, CDR2 YYREEE (reference sequence). CDR3 size: 15 residues. The CDR3 DNA follows: TGTGCCAGCAGGGAAGGGGTAGCGGGAGAGAAAGAGCAGTACTTC. Amino acids: CASREGVAGEKEQYF.

The chain employs TRBV7-2 and TRBJ2-7, with a tentative D call TRBD1 (5 bases). Trimming stripped 8 bases from V and 1 base from J, with 12 bases between. The CDR3 spans 13 residues. CDR1 and CDR2 from the germline V gene are SGHTA and FQGNSA. For the CDR3, the DNA is TGTGCCAGCGCTGTTGACAGATCCTACGAGCAGTACTTC. As protein: CASAVDRSYEQYF.

The gene calls are TRBV23-1 and TRBJ2-7; D is possibly TRBD1 (6 bases). TRBV23-1 is an ORF; its function is uncertain. CDR3 length: 14 amino acids. V lost 0 bases to trimming and J lost 2 bases, with 8 bases between them. CDR3 DNA: TGCGCCAGCAGTCAATCAGGACAGACCTACGAGCAGTACTTC. It specifies CASSQSGQTYEQYF.

The chain couples TRBV30 to TRBJ2-2; 10 positions match TRBD2. Germline V gene lookup returns CDR1 GTSNPN and CDR2 SVGIG (reference sequence). The CDR3 consists of 16 residues. The V and J ends lost 6 bases and 6 bases, in that order; junction bases with no gene match: 13. CDR3 nucleotides: TGTGCCTGCCTCTTTAAAAGCGGGAGGGCCCCCGGGGAGCTGTTTTTT. Residues: CACLFKSGRAPGELFF. The variable domain in full, with the rest retrieved from reference TRBV30 and TRBJ2-2, is SQTIHQWPATLVQPVGSPLSLECTVEGTSNPNLYWYRQAAGRGLQLLFYSVGIGQISSEVPQNLSASRPQDRQFILSSKKLLLSDSGFYLCACLFKSGRAPGELFFGEGSRLTVL.

A single count supports this clone. This chain uses TRBV11-3 with TRBJ2-3, with D possibly matching TRBD2 (5 bases). This CDR3 has 14 residues. V was clipped by 3 bases and J by 4 bases, with 11 bases between them. Germline V gives CDR1 SGHNT, CDR2 YENEEA. The CDR3 region has the DNA TGTGCCAGCAGCTTGGCCTCTAGCTCAGATACGCAGTATTTT. Residues: CASSLASSSDTQYF.

The chain employs TRBV19 and TRBJ1-2, with TRBD1 as a possible D gene (6 bases). Trimming left V 11 bases short and J 5 bases short, with 18 bases between. Germline CDR1 and CDR2: LNHDA and SQIVND (reference sequence). The CDR3 is made up of 13 amino acids. Here the CDR3 reads CASKTGNRYGYTF. In nucleotides, the CDR3 is TGTGCCTCCAAAACAGGGAATCGGTATGGCTACACCTTC.

The chain recombines TRBV5-4 with TRBJ2-7; TRBD1 agrees at 8 bases. J gave up 4 bases and V 4 bases, and 4 bases lay outside the gene matches. The CDR3 is made up of 13 amino acids. The germline gives CDR1 SGHNT, CDR2 YYREEE (reference sequence). The DNA for the CDR3 is TGTGCCAGCAGCCCCTGGACAGGGTACGAGCAGTACTTC. Protein product: CASSPWTGYEQYF.

The CDR3 sequence is CASSRGLAAFTDTQYF. In DNA form, the CDR3 reads TGCGCCAGCAGCCGGGGACTAGCGGCCTTTACAGATACGCAGTATTTT. This chain joins TRBV5-1 and TRBJ2-3, with 11 bases matching TRBD2. The CDR3 is made up of 16 amino acids. Germline CDR1 is SGHRS and CDR2 is YFSETQ. Losses at the gene ends were 4 bases for V and 3 bases for J; bases not matched to a gene: 7.

This chain joins TRBV29-1 and TRBJ2-1, with 12 bases fitting TRBD2. This CDR3 has 16 amino acids. Trimming took 4 bases from V and 6 from J; bases not matched to a gene: 10. The germline gives CDR1 SQVTM, CDR2 ANQGSEA. In DNA, the CDR3 is TGCAGCGTTGCCCCCCTGGGACTAGCGGGTTTCAATGAGCAGTTCTTC. It yields the protein CSVAPLGLAGFNEQFF.

This CDR3 reads CASSDTRRNSPLHF. The CDR3, as DNA: TGTGCCAGCAGTGATACTAGGAGGAATTCACCCCTCCACTTT. V gene TRBV25-1 combines with J gene TRBJ1-6; D is unresolved. Germline V gives CDR1 MGHDK, CDR2 SYGVNS. V dropped 3 bases and J dropped 7 bases, with 10 bases sitting between them. The CDR3 is 14 amino acids.

CDR3 protein: CASSSTRQGYEQYF. The CDR3 coding sequence is TGTGCCAGCAGTTCAACACGACAGGGATACGAGCAGTACTTC. The chain employs TRBV27 and TRBJ2-7; 7 bases agree with TRBD1. Germline-derived CDR1 and CDR2 are MNHEY and SMNVEV (reference sequence). Trimming removed 4 bases from V and 4 bases from J; junction bases left unmatched: 7. This CDR3 spans 14 amino acids.